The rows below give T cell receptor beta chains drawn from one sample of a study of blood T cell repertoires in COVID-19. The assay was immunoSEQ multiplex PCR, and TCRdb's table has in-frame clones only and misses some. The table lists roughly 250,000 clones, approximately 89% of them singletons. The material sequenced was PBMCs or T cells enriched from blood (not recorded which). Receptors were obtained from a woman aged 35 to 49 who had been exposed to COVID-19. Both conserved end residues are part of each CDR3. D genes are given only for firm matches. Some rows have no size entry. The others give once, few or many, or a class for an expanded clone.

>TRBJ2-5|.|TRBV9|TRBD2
CASSVGSGGHAYF
TGTGCCAGCAGCGTAGGGAGCGGGGGCCACGCGTACTTC
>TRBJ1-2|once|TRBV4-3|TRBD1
CASSLVTGGDGYTF
TGCGCCAGCAGCCTCGTGACAGGGGGAGATGGCTACACCTTC
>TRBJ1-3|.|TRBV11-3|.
CASSLLRGAIGNTIYF
TGTGCCAGCAGCTTACTTCGGGGGGCTATCGGAAACACCATATATTTT
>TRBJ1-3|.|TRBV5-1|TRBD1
CASSLGQGAGNTIYF
TGCGCCAGCAGCTTGGGACAGGGCGCTGGAAACACCATATATTTT
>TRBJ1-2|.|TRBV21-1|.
CASSKGAQGVNYGYTF
TGTGCCAGCAGCAAAGGTGCGCAGGGGGTTAACTATGGCTACACCTTC
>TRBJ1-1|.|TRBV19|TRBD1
CASSLGTGGDIGRPNTEAFF
TGTGCCAGTAGTCTCGGGACAGGGGGCGATATTGGAAGGCCGAACACTGAAGCTTTCTTT
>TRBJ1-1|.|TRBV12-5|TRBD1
CASSGGPQRPNTEAFF
TGTGCTAGTTCAGGGGGGCCTCAACGCCCCAACACTGAAGCTTTCTTT
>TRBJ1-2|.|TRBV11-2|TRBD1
CASSPRQGATLTHGYTF
TGTGCCAGCAGCCCTCGACAGGGGGCCACCTTAACTCATGGCTACACCTTC
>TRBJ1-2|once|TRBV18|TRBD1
CASSPQGQGARKCTF
TGTGCCAGCTCACCACAGGGACAGGGGGCGCGGAAGTGCACCTTC
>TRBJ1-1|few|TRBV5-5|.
CASSFTQIEAFF
TGTGCCAGCAGCTTCACACAGATTGAAGCTTTCTTT
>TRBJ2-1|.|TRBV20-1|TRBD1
CSARERDSEFF
TGCAGTGCTAGGGAACGGGACAGTGAGTTCTTC
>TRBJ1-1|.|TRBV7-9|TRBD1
CASSLGQGMNTEAFF
TGTGCCAGCAGCTTAGGACAGGGCATGAACACTGAAGCTTTCTTT
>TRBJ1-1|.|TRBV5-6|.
CASSFTGPGEAFF
TGTGCCAGCAGCTTTACAGGGCCGGGTGAAGCTTTCTTT
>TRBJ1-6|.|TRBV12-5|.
CASGVDRVPLHF
TGTGCTAGTGGTGTGGACCGAGTACCCCTCCACTTT
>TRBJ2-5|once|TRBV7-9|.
CASSFVQLIETQYF
TGTGCCAGCAGCTTTGTACAATTGATAGAGACCCAGTACTTC
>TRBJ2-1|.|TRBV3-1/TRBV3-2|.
CASSLGQLSSYNEQFF
TGTGCCAGCAGCCTCGGACAGCTAAGCTCCTACAATGAGCAGTTCTTC
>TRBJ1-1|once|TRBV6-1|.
CASSETPMNTEAFF
TGTGCCAGCAGTGAGACACCTATGAACACTGAAGCTTTCTTT
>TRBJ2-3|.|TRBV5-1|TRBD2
CASSPAGARDTQYF
TGTGCCAGCAGCCCCGCGGGAGCTAGGGATACGCAGTATTTT
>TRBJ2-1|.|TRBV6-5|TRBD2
CASNSAGGHNEQFF
TGTGCCAGCAACTCGGCGGGGGGGCATAATGAGCAGTTCTTC
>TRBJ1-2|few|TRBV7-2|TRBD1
CASSRNGQADYGYTF
TGTGCCAGCAGCCGCAACGGACAGGCCGACTATGGCTACACCTTC
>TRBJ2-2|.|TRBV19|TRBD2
CASNVGAGGTTGELFF
TGTGCCAGTAATGTGGGAGCGGGGGGGACCACCGGGGAGCTGTTTTTT
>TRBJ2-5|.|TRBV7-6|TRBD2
CASTTTGLAQETQYF
TGTGCCAGCACCACAACGGGACTAGCTCAAGAGACCCAGTACTTC
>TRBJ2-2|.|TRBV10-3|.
CAISESGQAVTGELFF
TGTGCCATCAGTGAGTCTGGTCAGGCTGTCACCGGGGAGCTGTTTTTT
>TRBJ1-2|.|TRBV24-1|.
CATSDSHRGYTF
TGTGCCACCAGTGATTCACACCGAGGCTACACCTTC
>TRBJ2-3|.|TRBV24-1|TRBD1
CATRESGGDTQYF
TGTGCCACCAGGGAGTCAGGGGGAGATACGCAGTATTTT
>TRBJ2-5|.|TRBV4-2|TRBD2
CASSQDLPLAGMVETQYF
TGTGCCAGCAGCCAAGATCTCCCACTAGCGGGGATGGTCGAGACCCAGTACTTC
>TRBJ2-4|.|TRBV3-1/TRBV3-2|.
CASSERLNIQYF
TGTGCCAGCAGCGAGAGGTTAAACATTCAGTACTTC
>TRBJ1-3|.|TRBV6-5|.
CASSYGQSGNTIYF
TGTGCCAGCAGTTACGGCCAGTCTGGAAACACCATATATTTT
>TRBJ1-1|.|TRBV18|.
CASSPLRQMNTEAFF
TGTGCCAGCTCACCACTGAGACAAATGAACACTGAAGCTTTCTTT
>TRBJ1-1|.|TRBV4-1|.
CASSHIFAQGGEAFF
TGCGCCAGCAGCCACATTTTTGCTCAGGGTGGGGAAGCTTTCTTT
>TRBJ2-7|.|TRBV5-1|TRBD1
CASSPLAGGSYEQYF
TGCGCCAGCAGCCCCTTGGCAGGGGGCTCCTACGAGCAGTACTTC
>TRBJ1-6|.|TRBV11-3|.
CASSLVGGSPLHF
TGTGCCAGCAGCTTAGTGGGGGGATCACCCCTCCACTTT
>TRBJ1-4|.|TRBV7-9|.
CASSLARSGSAHEKLFF
TGTGCCAGCAGCTTAGCTCGATCGGGTAGCGCTCATGAAAAACTGTTTTTT
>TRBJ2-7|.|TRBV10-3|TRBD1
CAISPFKGTGTYEQYF
TGTGCCATCAGTCCGTTTAAAGGGACAGGGACCTACGAGCAGTACTTC
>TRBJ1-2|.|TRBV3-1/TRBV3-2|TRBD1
CASSLHSLQGAHYGYTF
TGTGCCAGCAGCCTTCATTCACTACAGGGGGCGCACTATGGCTACACCTTC
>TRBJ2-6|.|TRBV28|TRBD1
CASFRTGAGANVLTF
TGTGCCAGCTTTAGGACAGGGGCTGGGGCCAACGTCCTGACTTTC
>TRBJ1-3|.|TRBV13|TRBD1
CASSATGPGNTIYF
TGTGCCAGCAGCGCGACAGGGCCCGGAAACACCATATATTTT
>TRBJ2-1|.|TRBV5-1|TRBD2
CASQRIAGGSYNEQFF
TGTGCCAGCCAAAGAATAGCGGGAGGGTCCTACAATGAGCAGTTCTTC